The entry below describes one T cell receptor (beta chain). This sample was taken from a study of shared clonotypes between healthy human individuals. Profiled with immunoSEQ multiplex PCR; TCRdb holds only in-frame clones, not every one. The sample holds hundreds of thousands of clones, over 65% seen once. J lost 0 bases, V lost 5 bases, and 9 bases had no gene match. The V gene's germline CDR1 is MDHEN and CDR2 SYDVKM. The CDR3 runs to 17 residues. The gene calls are TRBV28 and TRBJ2-7; TRBD1 matches at 11 bases. The source of this sequence is a woman in her twenties or thirties in good health. Sequencing was done on a sample of memory CD4+ T cells sorted from blood. As to subset: CD45RA-negative fraction. CDR3 nucleotide sequence: TGTGCCAGCAGTCCTGGGACAGGGGGAACGAGCTCCTACGAGCAGTACTTC. Its protein product is CASSPGTGGTSSYEQYF.